This TCR beta chain stems from a study of OX40 agonist ivuxolimab in advanced cancers. Study background: Patients were treated with ivuxolimab, an agonistic anti-OX40 (CD134) antibody. There were three patients with partial responses, one having hepatocellular carcinoma and two cutaneous melanoma. Study-wide results and caveats: Antigens targeted by the expanded peripheral T cells were not determined.

Concerning this clone: The antigen remains unidentified.

V dropped 5 bases and J dropped 3 bases, with 14 bases sitting between them. Germline loops: CDR1 SEHNR, CDR2 FQNEAQ (reference sequence). This CDR3 has 14 residues. The data were produced by immunoSEQ multiplex PCR, yet TCRdb's version contains in-frame clones alone and is incomplete. The sample lists 61,000 or so clones; around 86% were seen once. The sequence was obtained from an adult with an advanced solid tumor such as melanoma, head and neck, liver or kidney cancer. The chain couples TRBV7-9 to TRBJ2-7; a possible D gene is TRBD2 (6 bases). Sequences were derived from CD4+ or CD8+ T cells sorted from blood, sampled in a trial of the OX40 agonist ivuxolimab. The CDR3 coding sequence is TGTGCCAGCAGCCCCGGAGGGGCGAACTACGAGCAGTACTTC. Its translation: CASSPGGANYEQYF.